The T cell receptor beta chain under discussion was sequenced for a study of CD8 T cells in Susac syndrome. CDR1 and CDR2 (germline): MGHDK, SYGVNS. This CDR3 is built from 12 residues. The V end lost 3 bases, the J end lost 11 bases, and 11 bases lay between the germline ends. Random hexamers were used to reverse transcribe roughly 0.5 to 1 ug of RNA. From the immunoSEQ multiplex PCR reads, TCRdb called clonotypes with MiXCR, one entry per CDR3 protein. The table shows some 160,000 distinct CDR3 sequences, with 90% to 95% occurring only once. This chain uses TRBV25-1 with TRBJ2-1, with D unresolved. This clonotype was obtained from a human donor in good health. Sequences were obtained from CD4+ T cells from PBMCs. This CDR3 reads CASSDSGRKQFF. The CDR3 DNA is TGTGCCAGCAGTGACTCTGGGCGCAAGCAGTTCTTC. The variable domain in full, completed from reference TRBV25-1 and TRBJ2-1, reads EADIYQTPRYLVIGTGKKITLECSQTMGHDKMYWYQQDPGMELHLIHYSYGVNSTEKGDLSSESTVSRIRTEHFPLTLESARPSHTSQYLCASSDSGRKQFFGPGTRLTVL.